Listed below are T cell receptor beta chains from one sample, sequenced in a study. TCRdb reprocessed the 5' RACE reads via MiXCR and lists one record per CDR3 protein. The sample records tens of thousands of distinct CDR3 sequences, roughly 30% being singletons. Sequenced input: tumor-infiltrating memory CD4+ T cells sorted from the breast tumor. The receptors shown here come from a female donor with breast cancer. The CDR3 runs from the conserved cysteine through the conserved F or W. A D gene is named only where the DNA matches it firmly. The listing skips clone size in some rows; elsewhere it reads once, few, many or a size class.

TRBJ1-1	.	TRBV10-3	TRBD1	TGTGCCATCAGATCCGGGACAGAGAACACTGAAGCTTTCTTT	CAIRSGTENTEAFF
TRBJ1-1	once	TRBV29-1	.	TGCAGCGCGATAATGACAGAGAACACTGAAGCTTTCTTT	CSAIMTENTEAFF
TRBJ2-2	few	TRBV7-3	TRBD2	TGTGCCAGCAGGAAGCGGGAGGCGGCGGGTAACACCGGGGAGCTGTTTTTT	CASRKREAAGNTGELFF
TRBJ1-5	few	TRBV7-2	.	TGTGCCAGCAGCTCGACTAATCAGCCCCAGCATTTT	CASSSTNQPQHF
TRBJ2-3	.	TRBV7-9	.	TGTGCCAGCAGCACTGACCGCAATACGCAGTATTTT	CASSTDRNTQYF
TRBJ2-7	medium-sized	TRBV29-1	.	TGCAGTGCCCGAGAGATCTACGAGCAGTACTTC	CSAREIYEQYF
TRBJ2-5	.	TRBV29-1	TRBD2	TGCAGCGGGACCGGGACTAGCGGTCAAGAGACCCCGTACTTC	CSGTGTSGQETPYF
TRBJ1-1	.	TRBV9	TRBD1	TGTGCCAGCAGCGACGGGACAGTCGGTAGAACTGAAGCTTTCTTT	CASSDGTVGRTEAFF
TRBJ2-1	once	TRBV6-2/TRBV6-3	TRBD2	TGTGCCACCAGAGGGGAGGGCTCCTACAATGAGCAGTTCTTC	CATRGEGSYNEQFF
TRBJ1-1	.	TRBV5-1	.	TGTGCCAGCAGCTCCCAAGGGGGAATGGGAACTGAAGCTTTCTTT	CASSSQGGMGTEAFF